Each of the 4 T cell receptor beta chains below was sequenced from the same sample in a study of graft-versus-host responses after intestinal transplantation. Antigen specificity for these receptors is unknown. Measured with immunoSEQ multiplex PCR; TCRdb has only the in-frame clones, and not every one. Among some 88,000 clones listed, approximately 94% were seen once. The sequenced sample was unstimulated CD8+ T cells sorted from spleen or lymph node cells, obtained before intestinal transplant. The receptor source for this set is a human donor who received an intestinal transplant.

The rearrangement uses TRBV9 and TRBJ2-3; 12 bases line up with TRBD2. The CDR3 sequence is 16 residues long. CDR1 SGDLS and CDR2 YYNGEE come from the germline V gene. V lost 4 bases, J lost 2 bases, and 5 bases stayed unmatched. This chain's CDR3 is CASSLTSGGTTDTQYF. CDR3 in DNA: TGTGCCAGCAGCTTGACTAGCGGGGGAACCACAGATACGCAGTATTTT.

The chain recombines TRBV7-2 with TRBJ1-4, with 7 positions matching TRBD1. The CDR3 is made up of 15 amino acids. From germline, CDR1 is SGHTA and CDR2 FQGNSA. The junction had 7 bases not matched to a gene; V was cut back by 6 bases and J by 3 bases. CDR3 sequence reads: CASRPGTVSNEKLFF. The CDR3 region has the DNA TGTGCCAGCAGACCAGGGACAGTCTCTAATGAAAAACTGTTTTTT.

V gene TRBV14 combines with J gene TRBJ1-1; TRBD1 matches 8 bases. In germline, CDR1 is SGHDN, CDR2 FVKESK. There are 13 residues in the CDR3. The trim removed 5 bases at V and 1 base at J, leaving 0 bases unmatched. The CDR3 here is CASSDRGNTEAFF. DNA for the CDR3: TGTGCCAGCAGCGACAGGGGGAACACTGAAGCTTTCTTT.

This chain uses TRBV27 with TRBJ2-3; possibly TRBD2 for D (6 bases). V lost 4 bases and J lost 0, with 14 bases in between. Germline CDR1 MNHEY, CDR2 SMNVEV (reference sequence). CDR3 length: 16 residues. The CDR3: CASSSPGGASTDTQYF. As DNA, the CDR3 is TGTGCCAGCAGTTCCCCCGGGGGTGCTAGCACAGATACGCAGTATTTT.